The T cell receptor (beta chain) under discussion was sequenced for a study of blood T cell repertoires in COVID-19. Study-wide background: T cells, B-cell-depleted T cells, or PBMCs supplied cDNA or gDNA.

Produced via immunoSEQ multiplex PCR; TCRdb's table is partial and in-frame only. The sample holds 150,000 to 170,000 clones, about 85% seen once. The CDR3 is made up of 13 amino acids. V lost 2 bases and J lost 4, with 8 bases in between. Germline values: CDR1 SGHTA, CDR2 FQGTGA. Seattle patients were enrolled while actively infected and followed longitudinally. This sequence was found in a woman between 55 and 75 years old with COVID-19, enrolled during active disease. The sequenced sample was peripheral blood. This sequence joins TRBV7-3 and TRBJ1-2, with a weak D call TRBD1 (6 bases). CDR3 sequence (DNA): TGTGCCAGCAGCTTAGTAGGGGGCTATGGCTACACCTTC. As protein: CASSLVGGYGYTF.